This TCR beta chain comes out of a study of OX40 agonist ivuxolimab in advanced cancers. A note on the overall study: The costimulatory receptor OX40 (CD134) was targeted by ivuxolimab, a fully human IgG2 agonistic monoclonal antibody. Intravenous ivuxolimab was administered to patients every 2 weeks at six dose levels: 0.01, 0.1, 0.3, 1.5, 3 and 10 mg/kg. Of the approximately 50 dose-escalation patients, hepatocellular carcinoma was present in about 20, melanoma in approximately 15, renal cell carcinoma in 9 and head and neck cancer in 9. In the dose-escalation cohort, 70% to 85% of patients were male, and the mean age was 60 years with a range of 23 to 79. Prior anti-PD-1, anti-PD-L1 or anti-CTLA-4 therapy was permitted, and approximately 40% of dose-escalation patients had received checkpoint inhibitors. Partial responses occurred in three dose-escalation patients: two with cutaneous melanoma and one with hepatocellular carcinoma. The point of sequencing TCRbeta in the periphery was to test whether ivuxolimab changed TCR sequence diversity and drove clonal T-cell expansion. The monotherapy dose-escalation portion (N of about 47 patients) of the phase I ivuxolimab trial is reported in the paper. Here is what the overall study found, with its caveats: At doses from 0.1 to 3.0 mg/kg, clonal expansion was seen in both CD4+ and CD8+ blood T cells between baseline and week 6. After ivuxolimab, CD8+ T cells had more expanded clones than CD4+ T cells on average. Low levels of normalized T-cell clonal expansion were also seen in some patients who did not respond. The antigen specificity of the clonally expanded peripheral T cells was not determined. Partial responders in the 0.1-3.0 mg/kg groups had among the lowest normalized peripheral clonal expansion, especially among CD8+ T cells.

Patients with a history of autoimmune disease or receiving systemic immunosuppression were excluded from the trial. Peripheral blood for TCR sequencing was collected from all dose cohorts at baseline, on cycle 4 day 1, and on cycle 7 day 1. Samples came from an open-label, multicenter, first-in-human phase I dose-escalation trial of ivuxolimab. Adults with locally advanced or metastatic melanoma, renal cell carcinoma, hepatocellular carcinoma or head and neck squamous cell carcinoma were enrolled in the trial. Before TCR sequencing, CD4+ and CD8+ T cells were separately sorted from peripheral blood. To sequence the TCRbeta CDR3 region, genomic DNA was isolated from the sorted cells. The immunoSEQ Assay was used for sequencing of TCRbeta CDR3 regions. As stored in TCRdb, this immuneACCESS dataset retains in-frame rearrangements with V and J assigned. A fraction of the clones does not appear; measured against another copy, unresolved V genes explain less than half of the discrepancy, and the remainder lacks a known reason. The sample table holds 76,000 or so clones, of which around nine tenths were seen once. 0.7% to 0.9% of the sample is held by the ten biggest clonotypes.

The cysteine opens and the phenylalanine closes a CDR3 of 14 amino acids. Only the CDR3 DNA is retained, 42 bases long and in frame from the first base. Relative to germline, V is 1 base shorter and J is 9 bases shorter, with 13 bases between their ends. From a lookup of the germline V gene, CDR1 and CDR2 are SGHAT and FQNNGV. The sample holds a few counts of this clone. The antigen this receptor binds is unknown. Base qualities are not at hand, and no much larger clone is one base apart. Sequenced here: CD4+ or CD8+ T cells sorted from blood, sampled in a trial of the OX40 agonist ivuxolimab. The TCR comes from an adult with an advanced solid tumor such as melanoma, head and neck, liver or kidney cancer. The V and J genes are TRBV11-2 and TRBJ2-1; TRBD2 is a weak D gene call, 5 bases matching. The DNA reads TGTGCCAGCAGCTTAGTTAGGGCGGGCGGTGAGCAGTTCTTC. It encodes CASSLVRAGGEQFF.